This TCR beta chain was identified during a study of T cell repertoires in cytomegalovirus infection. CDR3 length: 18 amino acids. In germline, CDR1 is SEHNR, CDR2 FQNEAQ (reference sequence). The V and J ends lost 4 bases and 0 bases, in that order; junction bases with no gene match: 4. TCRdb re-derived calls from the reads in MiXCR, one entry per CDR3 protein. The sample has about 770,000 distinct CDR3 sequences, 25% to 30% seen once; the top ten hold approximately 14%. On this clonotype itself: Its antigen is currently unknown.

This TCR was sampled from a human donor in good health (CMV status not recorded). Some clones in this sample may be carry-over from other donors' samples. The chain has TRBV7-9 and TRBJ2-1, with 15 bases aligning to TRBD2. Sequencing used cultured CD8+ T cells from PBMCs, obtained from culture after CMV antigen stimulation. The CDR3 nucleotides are TGTGCCAGCAGCTCAGGACTAGCGGGGGGGAACTCCTACAATGAGCAGTTCTTC. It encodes CASSSGLAGGNSYNEQFF.